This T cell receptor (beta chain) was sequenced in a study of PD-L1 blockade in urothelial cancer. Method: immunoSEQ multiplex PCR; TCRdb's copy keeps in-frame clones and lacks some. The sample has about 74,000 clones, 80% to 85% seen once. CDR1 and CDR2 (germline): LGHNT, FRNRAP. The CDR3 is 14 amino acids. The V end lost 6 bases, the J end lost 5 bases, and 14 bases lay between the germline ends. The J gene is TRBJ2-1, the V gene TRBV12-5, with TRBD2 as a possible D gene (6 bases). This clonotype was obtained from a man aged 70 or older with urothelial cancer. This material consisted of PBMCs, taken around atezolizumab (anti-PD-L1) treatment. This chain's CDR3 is CASGTLGGNNEQFF. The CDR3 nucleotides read TGTGCTAGTGGGACCCTAGGAGGGAACAATGAGCAGTTCTTC.